The 27 T cell receptor beta chains in this list originate from one sample, sequenced in a study of PD-L1 blockade in urothelial cancer. Here immunoSEQ multiplex PCR was the method, and the copy in TCRdb shows in-frame clones only, minus some. Among roughly 29,000 clones listed, around 80% were seen once. The sequences come from PBMCs, collected around atezolizumab (anti-PD-L1) treatment. All receptors derive from a man aged 50 to 59 with urothelial cancer.

This clone was found a few times. V and J are TRBV7-9 and TRBJ1-1, with D maybe TRBD1 (5 bases). The V gene lost 5 bases and the J gene lost 5 bases, with 18 bases spanning the gap. Germline values: CDR1 SEHNR, CDR2 FQNEAQ (reference sequence). The CDR3 contains 15 residues. CDR3 nucleotides: TGTGCCAGCAGCCTAGGTCGACAGTTTGCTACTGAAGCTTTCTTT. This gives the protein CASSLGRQFATEAFF.

CDR3 region: CASSVGQSNQPQHF. The CDR3 DNA sequence: TGTGCCAGCAGCGTAGGGCAGAGCAATCAGCCCCAGCATTTT. J is TRBJ1-5 and V is TRBV9, with D uncertain. Germline CDR1 reads SGDLS; CDR2 reads YYNGEE. Trimming cost V 0 bases and J 1 base, with 5 bases left between them. This CDR3 contains 14 residues.

This chain connects TRBV2 to TRBJ1-5; the match to TRBD1 covers 10 bases. The CDR3 totals 14 residues. V lost 7 bases, J lost 5 bases, and 5 bases stayed unmatched. CDR1 is SNHLY and CDR2 is FYNNEI in the germline V gene. The CDR3 region has the DNA TGTGCCAGCACGGGACAGGGGAGCCATCAGCCCCAGCATTTT. It translates to CASTGQGSHQPQHF.

The chain uses TRBV18 and TRBJ2-3; 16 bases line up with TRBD2. CDR3 length equals 18 residues. CDR1 and CDR2 from the germline V gene are KGHSH and LQKENI. After removal of 3 bases from V and 5 bases from J, the junction contained 8 bases not matched to a gene. The CDR3 reads CASSPTGLAGGPGDTQYF. The CDR3 nucleotides read TGTGCCAGCTCACCTACGGGACTAGCGGGAGGGCCTGGAGATACGCAGTATTTT.

The chain has TRBV6-1 and TRBJ1-1; the match to TRBD1 covers 8 bases. This CDR3 is built from 17 residues. V trimming: 3 bases; J trimming: 1 base; junction bases outside the gene matches: 10. CDR1 and CDR2 (germline): MNHNS, SASEGT. CDR3 in DNA: TGTGCCAGCAGTGATCCCGCCTCCGGGACAGGGAACACTGAAGCTTTCTTT. Its protein is CASSDPASGTGNTEAFF.

In this sample, this clone turned up once. This chain links TRBV5-1 with TRBJ2-2, with D possibly matching TRBD2 (6 bases). Trimming removed 0 bases at V and 6 bases at J, with 15 bases between. CDR1 SGHRS and CDR2 YFSETQ come from the germline V gene. This CDR3 contains 16 residues. CDR3 coding DNA: TGCGCCAGCAGCTTGGCGGGAGTGGGTTCCGCCGGGGAGCTGTTTTTT. It translates to CASSLAGVGSAGELFF.

This chain links TRBV5-4 with TRBJ2-7, with D unclear. Trimming left V 0 bases short and J 6 bases short, with 16 bases between. This CDR3 contains 15 residues. The V gene's germline CDR1 is SGHNT and CDR2 YYREEE (reference sequence). For the CDR3, the DNA is TGTGCCAGCAGCTTGGCCCGTGCCAGTTTTTTCGAGCAGTACTTC. It encodes CASSLARASFFEQYF.

V is TRBV11-2 and J is TRBJ1-2, with a possible D match to TRBD1 (5 bases). V was shortened by 1 base and J by 8 bases, with 11 bases between the two germline ends. The CDR3 contains 13 residues. Germline values: CDR1 SGHAT, CDR2 FQNNGV. The CDR3 sequence is CASSLVLGPGYTF. CDR3 bases: TGTGCCAGCAGCTTAGTGCTGGGGCCGGGCTACACCTTC.

This clone was observed a few times. V and J are TRBV5-1 and TRBJ1-1; D is undetermined. Trimming took 4 bases from V and 7 from J, leaving 14 bases between them. The CDR3 totals 13 residues. Germline V gives CDR1 SGHRS, CDR2 YFSETQ. The DNA for the CDR3 is TGCGCCAGCAGCGCACCGGGAGGACTTGAAGCTTTCTTT. Protein product: CASSAPGGLEAFF.

This clone was seen more than once but under ten times. V gene TRBV6-4 combines with J gene TRBJ2-1; D unclear. The CDR3 extends over 16 amino acids. Deletions cut 2 bases from V and 0 bases from J, with 11 bases between. Germline CDR1 and CDR2: MRHNA and SNTAGT. CDR3 amino acids: CASSDTAESSYNEQFF. CDR3 coding DNA: TGTGCCAGCAGTGACACAGCAGAGAGCTCCTACAATGAGCAGTTCTTC.

The genes are TRBV7-9 and TRBJ1-1; 8 bases line up with TRBD1. V lost 4 bases to trimming and J lost 6 bases; unmatched junction nucleotides: 4. There are 13 residues in the CDR3. Germline V lookup: CDR1 SEHNR, CDR2 FQNEAQ (reference sequence). The CDR3 sequence is CASSSEQGAEAFF. CDR3 in DNA: TGTGCCAGCAGCTCAGAACAGGGGGCTGAAGCTTTCTTT.

The V call is TRBV25-1, the J call TRBJ1-5, with D perhaps TRBD1 (5 bases). The V end lost 8 bases, the J end lost 7 bases, and 15 bases lay between the germline ends. This CDR3 contains 13 residues. In germline, CDR1 is MGHDK, CDR2 SYGVNS. The DNA for the CDR3 is TGTGCCAGCCGAAGTTCGGGGGAACAGCCCCAGCATTTT. It encodes CASRSSGEQPQHF.

The rearrangement joins TRBV5-1 to TRBJ2-1; TRBD1 agrees at 7 bases. V was pared by 0 bases and J by 4 bases, with 1 base of the junction left unmatched. The CDR3 is 14 amino acids. Looked up from germline, CDR1 is SGHRS and CDR2 is YFSETQ. The CDR3 DNA reads as TGCGCCAGCAGCTTGGGGGACAGATACAATGAGCAGTTCTTC. Protein: CASSLGDRYNEQFF.

The rearrangement joins TRBV5-1 to TRBJ2-1, with TRBD1 identical over 10 bases. J lost 2 bases, V lost 0 bases, and 2 bases had no gene match. Germline CDR1 SGHRS, CDR2 YFSETQ. The CDR3 is 16 residues long. The CDR3 spells CASSLGGTGAYNEQFF. DNA of the CDR3: TGCGCCAGCAGCTTGGGAGGGACAGGGGCCTACAATGAGCAGTTCTTC.

The rearrangement joins TRBV9 to TRBJ1-3; a possible D gene is TRBD1 (5 bases). CDR1 is SGDLS and CDR2 is YYNGEE in the germline V gene. The CDR3 runs to 18 residues. V gave up 1 base and J gave up 0 bases, with 17 bases separating them. For the CDR3, the DNA is TGTGCCAGCAGCGTATCTTCATCGGGGGGGAACTCTGGAAACACCATATATTTT. This codes for CASSVSSSGGNSGNTIYF.

This chain connects TRBV7-9 to TRBJ2-5; perhaps TRBD2 as D (5 bases). CDR3 length: 16 amino acids. Germline CDR1 and CDR2: SEHNR and FQNEAQ (reference sequence). Trimming left V 5 bases short and J 5 bases short, with 21 bases between. DNA for the CDR3: TGTGCCAGCAGCCACCCGGTGGAGGACCCCGGGGAGACCCAGTACTTC. It specifies CASSHPVEDPGETQYF.

CDR3 bases: TGTGCCAGCACGTGGACAGGGGTTACTGAAGCTTTCTTT. It yields the protein CASTWTGVTEAFF. This chain joins TRBV2 and TRBJ1-1, with 9 bases identical to TRBD1. Per germline, CDR1 SNHLY and CDR2 FYNNEI. J gave up 5 bases and V 7 bases, and 5 bases lay outside the gene matches. The CDR3 contains 13 residues.

The chain uses TRBV4-1 and TRBJ2-7; the D gene is possibly TRBD1 (6 bases). With 0 bases removed from V and 2 bases from J, the gap between germline ends came to 14 bases. Germline V gives CDR1 MGHRA, CDR2 YSYEKL. The CDR3 is 16 amino acids. The CDR3 region has the DNA TGCGCCAGCAGCCAAGACCGCTCAGGGGTTACCTACGAGCAGTACTTC. This gives the protein CASSQDRSGVTYEQYF.

V and J are TRBV19 and TRBJ2-2; TRBD2 matches 10 bases. The germline V gene encodes CDR1 LNHDA and CDR2 SQIVND (reference sequence). CDR3 size: 15 residues. V trimming: 6 bases; J trimming: 5 bases; junction bases outside the gene matches: 6. The DNA of the CDR3 is TGTGCCAGTAGGAGGACTAGCGGAGGGACCGGGGAGCTGTTTTTT. Encoded protein: CASRRTSGGTGELFF.

The rearrangement joins TRBV2 to TRBJ2-7; possible D gene TRBD1, 5 bases. Germline CDR1 and CDR2: SNHLY and FYNNEI. The CDR3 consists of 13 residues. Trimming left V 8 bases short and J 6 bases short, with 17 bases between. The CDR3 bases are TGTGCCAGCCAGGGCCTCCGTGCCTCCGAGCAGTACTTC. Protein product: CASQGLRASEQYF. Full variable domain (missing parts from reference TRBV2 and TRBJ2-7): EPEVTQTPSHQVTQMGQEVILRCVPISNHLYFYWYRQILGQKVEFLVSFYNNEISEKSEIFDDQFSVERPDGSNFTLKIRSTKLEDSAMYFCASQGLRASEQYFGPGTRLTVT.

This rearrangement joins TRBV18 to TRBJ2-1; maybe TRBD1 (5 bases). The CDR3 spans 15 residues. The V and J ends lost 8 bases and 4 bases respectively, with 18 bases between them. CDR1 and CDR2 (germline): KGHSH, LQKENI. This chain's CDR3 is CASRLGKGPYNEQFF. The DNA for the CDR3 is TGTGCCAGCCGCCTGGGGAAGGGGCCGTACAATGAGCAGTTCTTC.

The chain carries TRBV27 and TRBJ2-3; 13 bases fit TRBD2. This CDR3 spans 16 amino acids. The J segment lost 7 bases and the V segment lost 2 bases, leaving 6 bases of the junction unmatched. Germline-derived CDR1 and CDR2 are MNHEY and SMNVEV (reference sequence). CDR3 in DNA: TGTGCCAGCAGTTTACTACTAGCGGGAGGGCCTTATACGCAGTATTTT. Translated: CASSLLLAGGPYTQYF.

The chain employs TRBV5-3 and TRBJ2-5, with no clear D. TRBV5-3 is flagged as an ORF with uncertain function. V was pared by 4 bases and J by 2 bases, with 21 bases between. The CDR3 covers 17 residues. CDR3 nucleotide sequence: TGTGCCAGAAGCCCCTATCTAGTCCCCCAACCTCAAGAGACCCAGTACTTC. This encodes CARSPYLVPQPQETQYF.

The chain couples TRBV9 to TRBJ2-5; no clear D gene. The germline gives CDR1 SGDLS, CDR2 YYNGEE. The V end was cut by 0 bases, the J end by 5 bases, with 5 bases between. The length of the CDR3 is 12 residues. CDR3 residues: CASSVGAETQYF. CDR3 DNA sequence: TGTGCCAGCAGCGTAGGGGCTGAGACCCAGTACTTC. Together with reference TRBV9 and TRBJ2-5, the CDR3 gives the full variable domain: DSGVTQTPKHLITATGQRVTLRCSPRSGDLSVYWYQQSLDQGLQFLIQYYNGEERAKGNILERFSAQQFPDLHSELNLSSLELGDSALYFCASSVGAETQYFGPGTRLLVL.

The rearrangement uses TRBV9 and TRBJ1-2; perhaps TRBD1 as D (5 bases). The CDR3 loop spans 15 amino acids. V dropped 0 bases and J dropped 6 bases, with 15 bases sitting between them. Per the germline V gene, CDR1 is SGDLS and CDR2 is YYNGEE. CDR3 amino acids: CASSVGAGNINGYTF. CDR3 nucleotides: TGTGCCAGCAGCGTAGGGGCAGGGAATATCAATGGCTACACCTTC.

The CDR3 here is CASRVLGVTGNSYEQYF. CDR3 in DNA: TGTGCCAGCAGGGTTTTAGGAGTTACCGGGAATTCCTACGAGCAGTACTTC. V and J are TRBV27 and TRBJ2-7; TRBD2 is a possible D gene (5 bases). Deletions cut 6 bases from V and 1 base from J, with 22 bases between. The CDR3 has 17 amino acids. Germline CDR1 is MNHEY and CDR2 is SMNVEV (reference sequence).

The chain combines TRBV30 with TRBJ2-5; no clear D gene. This CDR3 region has 11 residues. Germline V gives CDR1 GTSNPN, CDR2 SVGIG (reference sequence). V was shortened by 1 base and J by 5 bases, with 5 bases between the two germline ends. In DNA, the CDR3 is TGTGCCTGGAGTGCCGCGGAGACCCAGTACTTC. Translated: CAWSAAETQYF.